The 31 T cell receptor beta chains reported below all come from one sample, sequenced in a study of vaccination effects on CD4 cells after COVID-19. Which antigens these TCRs recognize remains unknown. Culturing for roughly 9 days preceded CD4+ T cell isolation. Here immunoSEQ multiplex PCR was the method, and the copy in TCRdb shows in-frame clones only, minus some. The top ten clones hold about 12% of a sample with approximately 47,000 clones, 76% of them seen once. The specimen was CD4+ T cells from PBMCs cultured without peptide, collected before COVID-19 vaccination. These receptors originate from a human donor who had a prior SARS-CoV-2 infection.

The chain employs TRBV10-3 and TRBJ1-2; a possible D gene is TRBD1 (6 bases). Germline CDR1 reads ENHRY; CDR2 reads SYGVKD. The germline V and J ends were trimmed by 3 bases and 7 bases, with 9 bases remaining between them. The CDR3 has 12 residues. Here the CDR3 DNA reads TGTGCCATCAGTGATGCGGGGGCTGGCTACACCTTC. This sequence encodes CAISDAGAGYTF.

This rearrangement joins TRBV7-2 to TRBJ2-5, with D perhaps being TRBD1 or TRBD2 (5 bases each). V lost 8 bases to trimming and J lost 2 bases, with 15 bases between them. This CDR3 region has 14 residues. Germline V gene data show CDR1 as SGHTA and CDR2 as FQGNSA. CDR3 coding DNA: TGTGCCAGCGCCTTGGGACCGAGACAAGAGACCCAGTACTTC. It translates to CASALGPRQETQYF.

This clone was observed a handful of times. The rearrangement links TRBV2 to TRBJ2-7, with TRBD1 matching 7 bases. The CDR3 runs to 14 residues. V lost 2 bases, J lost 1 base, and 2 bases stayed unmatched. The germline V gene encodes CDR1 SNHLY and CDR2 FYNNEI. The DNA of the CDR3 is TGTGCCAGCAGTGAACGGACAGGTTCCTACGAGCAGTACTTC. Translating gives CASSERTGSYEQYF.

V is TRBV11-2 and J is TRBJ2-2, with 8 bases aligning to TRBD1. Germline loops: CDR1 SGHAT, CDR2 FQNNGV. The CDR3 runs 15 residues. The junction had 5 bases not matched to a gene; V was cut back by 3 bases and J by 5 bases. The CDR3 reads CASSFRTGITGELFF. CDR3 bases: TGTGCCAGCAGCTTCAGGACAGGGATTACCGGGGAGCTGTTTTTT.

V gene TRBV11-3 combines with J gene TRBJ2-2; a weak D match, TRBD2 (5 bases). V was pared by 3 bases and J by 5 bases, with 13 bases between. Per germline, CDR1 SGHNT and CDR2 YENEEA. CDR3 size: 15 residues. The CDR3 nucleotides read TGTGCCAGCAGCTTCTCCCTACTAGTTACCGGGGAGCTGTTTTTT. Protein sequence: CASSFSLLVTGELFF.

V is TRBV5-5 and J is TRBJ2-7; D not certain. CDR1 and CDR2 (germline): SGHKS, YYEKEE (reference sequence). V lost 4 bases to trimming and J lost 2 bases, with 16 bases between them. The CDR3 spans 15 residues. The CDR3 region is CASSRWVSKAYEQYF. The DNA of the CDR3 is TGTGCCAGCAGCAGGTGGGTCAGCAAGGCCTACGAGCAGTACTTC.

J is TRBJ2-5 and V is TRBV2, with D perhaps matching TRBD2 (5 bases). V was clipped by 10 bases and J by 5 bases, with 17 bases between them. Germline CDR1 reads SNHLY; CDR2 reads FYNNEI. The length of the CDR3 is 13 residues. The CDR3 sequence is CATSGLALETQYF. The CDR3 nucleotides are TGTGCCACATCTGGCCTAGCTCTCGAGACCCAGTACTTC. The variable domain in full, completed from reference TRBV2 and TRBJ2-5, reads EPEVTQTPSHQVTQMGQEVILRCVPISNHLYFYWYRQILGQKVEFLVSFYNNEISEKSEIFDDQFSVERPDGSNFTLKIRSTKLEDSAMYFCATSGLALETQYFGPGTRLLVL.

The chain has TRBV27 and TRBJ1-2; the match to TRBD1 covers 8 bases. This CDR3 is built from 14 residues. Trimming took 8 bases from V and 8 from J; bases not matched to a gene: 13. Per the germline V gene, CDR1 is MNHEY and CDR2 is SMNVEV (reference sequence). The CDR3 here is CASGGAGGAGGYTF. The CDR3 DNA is TGTGCCAGCGGAGGGGCAGGGGGCGCCGGGGGCTACACCTTC.

This rearrangement joins TRBV2 to TRBJ1-1; D unclear. The CDR3 contains 13 residues. Germline V gene lookup returns CDR1 SNHLY and CDR2 FYNNEI. The V end was cut by 7 bases, the J end by 8 bases, with 17 bases between. This CDR3 reads CASNMDRFGEAFF. The DNA for the CDR3 is TGTGCCAGCAACATGGACCGTTTCGGCGAAGCTTTCTTT.

The chain employs TRBV7-9 and TRBJ2-7, with TRBD1 identical over 9 bases. In germline, CDR1 is SEHNR, CDR2 FQNEAQ (reference sequence). The junction had 12 bases not matched to a gene; V was cut back by 5 bases and J by 7 bases. The CDR3 has 15 amino acids. DNA for the CDR3: TGTGCCAGCAGCCCCCTCTACAGGGGGCGTTTAGAGCAGTACTTC. The encoded protein is CASSPLYRGRLEQYF.

This chain links TRBV2 with TRBJ2-5; 8 positions match TRBD1. The CDR3 consists of 16 residues. V shed 7 bases and J 1 base; nucleotides not matched to a gene: 11. Per germline, CDR1 SNHLY and CDR2 FYNNEI. The DNA for the CDR3 is TGTGCCAGCATACGAAGGACCGGGACAGGCCAAGAGACCCAGTACTTC. It is translated as CASIRRTGTGQETQYF.

V gene TRBV10-3 combines with J gene TRBJ2-2, with a possible D match to TRBD2 (5 bases). Deletions cut 4 bases from V and 8 bases from J, with 11 bases between. The CDR3 contains 13 residues. Germline values: CDR1 ENHRY, CDR2 SYGVKD. CDR3 DNA: TGTGCCATCAGTGTCGGGCGGGCGGGGGAGCTGTTTTTT. Residues: CAISVGRAGELFF.

The chain joins TRBV6-2 or TRBV6-3 to TRBJ2-3; 13 positions agree with TRBD2. CDR3 length: 16 amino acids. Looked up from germline, CDR1 is MNHEY and CDR2 is SVGEGT. V shed 6 bases, J shed 6 bases, and the junction held 9 bases outside the gene matches. CDR3 protein: CASSGRLAGGPDTQYF. For the CDR3, the DNA is TGTGCCAGCAGCGGAAGACTAGCGGGAGGCCCGGATACGCAGTATTTT.

V usage is TRBV11-3 and J usage is TRBJ2-5; 13 nucleotides align to TRBD2. V lost 3 bases and J lost 1; bases outside the gene matches: 14. The CDR3 sequence is 20 residues long. Germline V gives CDR1 SGHNT, CDR2 YENEEA. The CDR3 here is CASSLTYGPTSGRAQETQYF. CDR3 bases: TGTGCCAGCAGCTTGACCTATGGGCCAACTAGCGGGAGGGCCCAAGAGACCCAGTACTTC. Filled out from reference TRBV11-3 and TRBJ2-5, the complete variable domain reads EAGVVQSPRYKIIEKKQPVAFWCNPISGHNTLYWYLQNLGQGPELLIRYENEEAVDDSQLPKDRFSAERLKGVDSTLKIQPAELGDSAVYLCASSLTYGPTSGRAQETQYFGPGTRLLVL.

The rearrangement links TRBV5-6 to TRBJ2-1; 11 bases fit TRBD2. Per the germline V gene, CDR1 is SGHDT and CDR2 is YYEEEE. The CDR3 covers 17 residues. Unmatched junction bases numbered 9, after V lost 0 bases and J lost 7 bases. This CDR3 is CASSLAQLAGESNEQFF. In DNA, the CDR3 is TGTGCCAGCAGCTTGGCCCAACTAGCGGGAGAGTCGAATGAGCAGTTCTTC. The full variable domain, rest sourced from reference TRBV5-6 and TRBJ2-1, is DAGVTQSPTHLIKTRGQQVTLRCSPKSGHDTVSWYQQALGQGPQFIFQYYEEEERQRGNFPDRFSGHQFPNYSSELNVNALLLGDSALYLCASSLAQLAGESNEQFFGPGTRLTVL.

The genes are TRBV3-1 (or the pseudogene TRBV3-2) and TRBJ2-7; 9 bases align to TRBD2. The CDR3 runs 15 residues. Trimming at V came to 5 bases and at J to 3 bases, leaving 8 bases not matched to a gene. Germline V CDR1 and CDR2: LGHDT, YNNKEL (reference sequence). CDR3 residues: CASSLAGGPLYEQYF. Here the CDR3 DNA reads TGTGCCAGCAGCTTGGCGGGGGGGCCCCTCTACGAGCAGTACTTC.

This clone was counted a few times. The chain carries TRBV4-2 and TRBJ1-2, with D tentatively TRBD1 (5 bases). Germline V CDR1 and CDR2: LGHNA, YNFKEQ. Trimming took 0 bases from V and 7 from J, leaving 12 bases between them. CDR3 size: 14 residues. CDR3 protein: CASSQDRGSGGYTF. DNA of the CDR3: TGTGCCAGCAGCCAAGATCGGGGGTCGGGTGGCTACACCTTC.

This chain connects TRBV19 to TRBJ1-1; D not certain. The V end was cut by 4 bases, the J end by 1 base, with 16 bases between. The CDR3 contains 16 residues. Germline CDR1 reads LNHDA; CDR2 reads SQIVND (reference sequence). CDR3 amino acids: CASSTGGWRRNTEAFF. The CDR3 nucleotides are TGTGCCAGTAGTACCGGCGGGTGGAGGCGGAACACTGAAGCTTTCTTT.

The gene calls are TRBV4-1 and TRBJ1-5; 8 bases map to TRBD1. J was trimmed by 5 bases and V by 1 base; bases with no gene match: 7. The CDR3 spans 16 residues. CDR1 is MGHRA and CDR2 is YSYEKL in the germline V gene. As DNA, the CDR3 is TGCGCCAGCAGCCAAGGACTCAGGGGGCTCGATCAGCCCCAGCATTTT. Translating it yields CASSQGLRGLDQPQHF.

The CDR3 nucleotides are TGTGCCACCAGCAGATACGGGCTTAGCTCTGGAAACACCATATATTTT. It yields the protein CATSRYGLSSGNTIYF. This chain joins TRBV15 and TRBJ1-3, with D unresolved. V was shortened by 2 bases and J by 0 bases, with 11 bases between the two germline ends. This CDR3 spans 16 amino acids. Germline V CDR1 and CDR2: LNHNV, YYDKDF (reference sequence).

J is TRBJ2-7 and V is TRBV3-1 (or the pseudogene TRBV3-2); D is perhaps TRBD2 (6 bases). This CDR3 spans 15 amino acids. V lost 3 bases and J 4 bases, leaving 16 bases between the germline ends. Germline values: CDR1 LGHDT, CDR2 YNNKEL (reference sequence). The CDR3 DNA follows: TGTGCCAGCAGCCAGAATCCTAGCGAACCTTACGAGCAGTACTTC. Protein: CASSQNPSEPYEQYF.

This sequence joins TRBV5-6 and TRBJ2-3; the D is unclear. The CDR3 has 14 amino acids. CDR1 is SGHDT and CDR2 is YYEEEE in the germline V gene. Trimming removed 2 bases from V and 1 base from J, with 8 bases in between. The CDR3 nucleotides are TGTGCCAGCAGCTTCGGACGCCGCACAGATACGCAGTATTTT. Encoded protein: CASSFGRRTDTQYF.

The V gene is TRBV18, the J gene TRBJ2-5; unclear D gene. CDR1 and CDR2 (germline): KGHSH, LQKENI. The V end was cut by 1 base, the J end by 4 bases, with 10 bases between. The CDR3 extends over 14 amino acids. CDR3 protein: CASSPQSIRETQYF. DNA of the CDR3: TGTGCCAGCTCACCACAGTCAATCCGAGAGACCCAGTACTTC. Full variable domain (outside the CDR3, taken from reference TRBV18 and TRBJ2-5): NAGVMQNPRHLVRRRGQEARLRCSPMKGHSHVYWYRQLPEEGLKFMVYLQKENIIDESGMPKERFSAEFPKEGPSILRIQQVVRGDSAAYFCASSPQSIRETQYFGPGTRLLVL.

The chain links TRBV5-1 to TRBJ2-1, with 10 bases aligning to TRBD2. This CDR3 has 17 amino acids. The trim removed 4 bases at V and 6 bases at J, leaving 13 bases unmatched. CDR1 is SGHRS, CDR2 YFSETQ, per germline. CDR3 sequence reads: CASSLPPTGTSANEQFF. The CDR3 DNA reads as TGCGCCAGCAGCCTCCCACCAACCGGGACTAGCGCCAATGAGCAGTTCTTC.

The rearrangement uses TRBV7-8 and TRBJ2-2; D gene ambiguous. The CDR3 consists of 17 residues. Germline CDR1 and CDR2: SGHVS and FQNEAQ. Between the trimmed V and J ends, which lost 2 bases and 0 bases, there was a span of 13 bases. CDR3 sequence reads: CASSLLVVQTNTGELFF. In DNA, the CDR3 is TGTGCCAGCAGCTTATTGGTAGTCCAAACGAACACCGGGGAGCTGTTTTTT.

This chain links TRBV18 with TRBJ1-4; weak D call: TRBD1 (6 bases). Trimming took off 3 bases at V and 8 bases at J, with 19 bases between the two ends. This CDR3 contains 16 residues. In germline, CDR1 is KGHSH, CDR2 LQKENI. The CDR3 DNA sequence: TGTGCCAGCTCACCCGGGATGGGGGGCATAATGGAAAAACTGTTTTTT. Its protein product is CASSPGMGGIMEKLFF. Looking up the rest from reference TRBV18 and TRBJ1-4 gives the full variable domain: NAGVMQNPRHLVRRRGQEARLRCSPMKGHSHVYWYRQLPEEGLKFMVYLQKENIIDESGMPKERFSAEFPKEGPSILRIQQVVRGDSAAYFCASSPGMGGIMEKLFFGSGTQLSVL.

This chain uses TRBV3-1 (or the pseudogene TRBV3-2) with TRBJ2-7, with 9 bases lining up with TRBD1. Trimming at V came to 1 base and at J to 3 bases, leaving 1 base not matched to a gene. The CDR3 runs to 14 residues. Germline CDR1 is LGHDT and CDR2 is YNNKEL (reference sequence). The CDR3 protein is CASSQAGQGYEQYF. DNA of the CDR3: TGTGCCAGCAGCCAAGCGGGACAGGGCTACGAGCAGTACTTC.

V and J are TRBV13 and TRBJ1-2; D gene unclear. CDR1 and CDR2 from the germline V gene are PRHDT and FYEKMQ (reference sequence). Trimming stripped 1 base from V and 4 bases from J, with 19 bases between. This CDR3 spans 17 amino acids. The CDR3, as DNA: TGTGCCAGCAGCTTAGTCTGGTCGCGGAGGTTTGTCTATGGCTACACCTTC. This encodes CASSLVWSRRFVYGYTF.

In this sample, this clone turned up once. The chain links TRBV10-3 to TRBJ1-2; 9 bases align to TRBD1. This CDR3 is built from 16 residues. V lost 5 bases, J lost 5 bases, and 12 bases stayed unmatched. Germline CDR1 and CDR2: ENHRY and SYGVKD. The CDR3 bases are TGTGCCATCAGTTCGTCCCGGGACAGGGAGGGTTATGGCTACACCTTC. Encoded protein: CAISSSRDREGYGYTF.

J is TRBJ1-2 and V is TRBV13; the D gene is possibly TRBD1 (6 bases). V was pared by 4 bases and J by 4 bases, with 16 bases between. Germline CDR1 is PRHDT and CDR2 is FYEKMQ (reference sequence). CDR3 size: 15 residues. CDR3 DNA sequence: TGTGCCAGCAGCTCGAAGGGGGAGGTCGGCTATGGCTACACCTTC. Residues: CASSSKGEVGYGYTF.

This chain uses TRBV4-2 with TRBJ1-4; 7 bases line up with TRBD1. Looked up from germline, CDR1 is LGHNA and CDR2 is YNFKEQ. J was trimmed by 7 bases and V by 5 bases; bases with no gene match: 7. The CDR3 extends over 14 amino acids. As DNA, the CDR3 is TGTGCCAGCAGCTCTCGACAGGGTAGTGAAAAACTGTTTTTT. This codes for CASSSRQGSEKLFF.